The rows below give T cell receptor beta chains drawn from one sample of a study of T cells in tumors and immune-related adverse events. Generated by immunoSEQ multiplex PCR, the TCRdb table keeps only in-frame clones and is missing some. In the table there are about 4,900 clones, less than 75% of which are singletons. Sequences were derived from gut tissue, sampled from a patient treated with anti-PD-1 therapy. The receptors here all came from a female donor with metastatic renal cell carcinoma. The CDR3 runs from the conserved cysteine through the conserved F or W. The D gene is left open where the match is weak. Clone sizes are given selectively: once, few, many, or a class where the clone is expanded.

CDR3 protein: CASSLGLGGRMNTEAFF
CDR3 DNA: TGTGCCAGCAGCTTAGGACTGGGGGGCCGGATGAACACTGAAGCTTTCTTT
clone size: .
J gene: TRBJ1-1
D gene: .
V gene: TRBV11-3

CDR3 protein: CASSSYNQPQHF
CDR3 DNA: TGTGCCAGTAGCTCTTACAATCAGCCCCAGCATTTT
clone size: .
J gene: TRBJ1-5
D gene: .
V gene: TRBV19

CDR3 protein: CASSSAGTSGSEQFF
CDR3 DNA: TGTGCCAGCAGTTCCGCCGGGACTAGCGGGAGTGAGCAGTTCTTC
clone size: .
J gene: TRBJ2-1
D gene: TRBD2
V gene: TRBV6-5

CDR3 protein: CASSYGASTSSYEQYF
CDR3 DNA: TGTGCCAGCAGTTACGGGGCCTCGACGAGCTCCTACGAGCAGTACTTC
clone size: .
J gene: TRBJ2-7
D gene: .
V gene: TRBV6-5

CDR3 protein: CASSSQAAHNEQFF
CDR3 DNA: TGTGCCAGCAGCTCCCAAGCAGCCCACAATGAGCAGTTCTTC
clone size: .
J gene: TRBJ2-1
D gene: .
V gene: TRBV5-4

CDR3 protein: CASSSPPPTGSPGYTF
CDR3 DNA: TGTGCCAGCAGTTCCCCCCCTCCGACAGGGAGTCCTGGCTACACCTTC
clone size: few
J gene: TRBJ1-2
D gene: TRBD1
V gene: TRBV6-5

CDR3 protein: CASTVQGTETQYF
CDR3 DNA: TGTGCCAGCACCGTACAGGGAACGGAGACCCAGTACTTC
clone size: .
J gene: TRBJ2-5
D gene: .
V gene: TRBV2

CDR3 protein: CASSLEPARHYEQYF
CDR3 DNA: TGTGCCAGCAGCTTAGAGCCGGCCAGACACTACGAGCAGTACTTC
clone size: .
J gene: TRBJ2-7
D gene: .
V gene: TRBV11-2

CDR3 protein: CASSLVETHYEQYF
CDR3 DNA: TGTGCCAGCAGCTTAGTCGAAACCCACTACGAGCAGTACTTC
clone size: .
J gene: TRBJ2-7
D gene: .
V gene: TRBV7-9

CDR3 protein: CASSLAQGSNSPLHF
CDR3 DNA: TGCGCCAGCAGCTTGGCACAGGGCTCTAATTCACCCCTCCACTTT
clone size: .
J gene: TRBJ1-6
D gene: .
V gene: TRBV5-1

CDR3 protein: CASSEYGTGVYNEQFF
CDR3 DNA: TGTGCCAGCAGTGAATACGGGACAGGGGTATACAATGAGCAGTTCTTC
clone size: .
J gene: TRBJ2-1
D gene: TRBD1
V gene: TRBV6-1

CDR3 protein: CASSEGEVYYGYTF
CDR3 DNA: TGTGCCAGCAGTGAAGGAGAAGTCTACTATGGCTATACCTTC
clone size: .
J gene: TRBJ1-2
D gene: .
V gene: TRBV25-1

CDR3 protein: CASSHGTSGRVDEQYF
CDR3 DNA: TGTGCCAGCAGCCATGGGACTAGCGGGAGGGTGGACGAGCAGTACTTC
clone size: medium-sized
J gene: TRBJ2-7
D gene: TRBD2
V gene: TRBV11-3

CDR3 protein: CASSLGWETQYF
CDR3 DNA: TGTGCCAGCAGCTTAGGTTGGGAGACCCAGTACTTC
clone size: medium-sized
J gene: TRBJ2-5
D gene: .
V gene: TRBV13

CDR3 protein: CASSLFQNPPSRETQYF
CDR3 DNA: TGTGCCAGCAGCTTATTTCAGAATCCACCGTCTCGGGAGACCCAGTACTTC
clone size: .
J gene: TRBJ2-5
D gene: .
V gene: TRBV7-2

CDR3 protein: CASTFLFSGGDHNEQFF
CDR3 DNA: TGTGCCAGTACCTTCCTCTTCAGCGGGGGCGATCACAATGAGCAGTTCTTC
clone size: .
J gene: TRBJ2-1
D gene: TRBD2
V gene: TRBV19

CDR3 protein: CASSELPYQPQHF
CDR3 DNA: TGTGCCAGCAGTGAACTCCCCTATCAGCCCCAGCATTTT
clone size: .
J gene: TRBJ1-5
D gene: .
V gene: TRBV6-5